This T cell receptor beta chain was found in a study of long-term antiretroviral therapy in people with HIV. General observations from the study: Participants lacked recorded data on ART adherence, viral resistance or therapy changes.

The CDR3 has 17 amino acids. Germline V gene data show CDR1 as SGDLS and CDR2 as YYNGEE. Trimming took 4 bases from V and 8 from J; bases not matched to a gene: 19. Samples were assayed with immunoSEQ v3.0 at survey level. Sequencing used immunoSEQ multiplex PCR; TCRdb keeps in-frame clones, though not all of them. The sample comprises some 28,000 clones, about 85% of which are singletons, and more than 6.5% rests with the top ten. Each participant with HIV received care in the United States. Ahead of DNA extraction, samples held about 0.95-11 million cryopreserved PBMC each. In the case of this clone: The antigen is undetermined.

The rearrangement links TRBV9 to TRBJ1-2; 8 bases match TRBD1. This sequence was found in a man between 35 and 55 years old with HIV. Sequencing was performed on unsorted PBMCs, taken 3 years after starting antiretroviral therapy. CDR3 sequence reads: CASSLRPQGAVGSGYTF. The CDR3 nucleotides are TGTGCCAGCAGCCTGCGACCTCAGGGGGCGGTGGGATCAGGCTACACCTTC.